This TCR beta chain was identified in a study of OX40 agonist ivuxolimab in advanced cancers. Study-level background: Patients with prior anti-PD-1, anti-PD-L1 or anti-CTLA-4 therapy were eligible; 40% to 45% had some. Study-wide results and limits: Averaged across samples, CD8+ T cells carried more expanded clones than CD4+ did.

A word on this clone: Its antigen remains unidentified.

TCRdb keeps only in-frame clones here, not all; method: immunoSEQ multiplex PCR. There are fewer than 45,000 clones in the sample; roughly 80% occur only once, and 2.5% to 3% lies in the top ten. Sequencing used CD4+ or CD8+ T cells sorted from blood, obtained in a trial of the OX40 agonist ivuxolimab. This receptor was obtained from an adult with an advanced solid tumor such as melanoma, head and neck, liver or kidney cancer.

The CDR3 bases are TGTGCCAGCAGGGGGGTGGGGAACAGCAATCAGCCCCAGCATTTT. As protein: CASRGVGNSNQPQHF. This chain connects TRBV7-2 to TRBJ1-5; possibly TRBD1 for D (5 bases). This CDR3 comprises 15 residues. Germline CDR1 SGHTA, CDR2 FQGNSA. The ends were cut back, 6 bases at V and 1 base at J, with 13 bases in the middle.